This record looks at one TCR beta chain sequence and its context. This entry belongs to a study of blood T cell repertoires in COVID-19. About the research overall: From T cells, B-cell-depleted T cells, or PBMCs came the material, which was cDNA or gDNA.

V dropped 4 bases and J dropped 7 bases, with 7 bases sitting between them. CDR3 length: 11 amino acids. CDR1 and CDR2 from the germline V gene are SNHLY and FYNNEI. Original analysis: Researchers report that nucleated cell counts were estimated from reference gene primer amplification. Assay used: immunoSEQ multiplex PCR; TCRdb lists only in-frame clones, some missing. Clone size and the V and J calls come from that table; the DNA yielded D and trimming. The data contain nearly 350,000 clones, about 83% of them singletons. The rearrangement links TRBV2 to TRBJ1-2; no reliable D call. Sequenced: peripheral blood. The clonotype was recovered from a man aged 25-40 years with active or convalescent COVID-19. The DNA for the CDR3 is TGTGCCAGCAGTGGCGGGCTTGGCTACACCTTC. It specifies CASSGGLGYTF. The entire variable domain, with the rest obtained from reference TRBV2 and TRBJ1-2, is as follows: EPEVTQTPSHQVTQMGQEVILRCVPISNHLYFYWYRQILGQKVEFLVSFYNNEISEKSEIFDDQFSVERPDGSNFTLKIRSTKLEDSAMYFCASSGGLGYTFGSGTRLTVV.